The 26 T cell receptor beta chains reported below all come from one sample, sequenced in a study of blood T cells in healthy people across ages. Sample-barcoded 5' priming and a J-beta primer mix drove a second PCR of roughly 6 to 12 cycles. TCRdb called the 5' RACE reads again in MiXCR, with one record for every CDR3 protein. The sample holds about 1.8 million distinct CDR3 sequences, roughly 52% seen once. The sample was blood. These receptors came from a woman in her thirties or forties in good health.

V is TRBV7-2 and J is TRBJ2-3, with D unresolved. Germline V gene sequence: CDR1 SGHTA, CDR2 FQGNSA. Trimming cost V 4 bases and J 2 bases, with 13 bases left between them. The CDR3 spans 15 residues. The CDR3 protein is CASSSDGLLTDTQYF. In DNA, the CDR3 is TGTGCCAGCAGCTCTGACGGGCTTCTCACAGATACGCAGTATTTT.

This chain links TRBV3-1 with TRBJ2-5; maybe TRBD2 (5 bases). The V end lost 4 bases, the J end lost 11 bases, and 26 bases lay between the germline ends. This CDR3 comprises 16 residues. Germline loops: CDR1 LGHDT, CDR2 YNNKEL (reference sequence). The CDR3 bases are TGTGCCAGCAGCCCCTCCGGGGTAGGAAATGGGAATGAGCAGTACTTC. Amino acid sequence: CASSPSGVGNGNEQYF.

The genes are TRBV27 and TRBJ2-7, with a weak D call TRBD2 (5 bases). V lost 4 bases, J lost 7 bases, and 5 bases lay in between. The length of the CDR3 is 10 residues. Germline CDR1 MNHEY, CDR2 SMNVEV (reference sequence). CDR3 nucleotide sequence: TGTGCCAGCAGTTGGAGGGAGCAGTACTTC. Its protein product is CASSWREQYF.

This clonotype appeared many times. In nucleotides, the CDR3 is TGTGCCAGCAGCGGTCGAGGCACAGATACGCAGTATTTT. This encodes CASSGRGTDTQYF. This chain uses TRBV7-3 with TRBJ2-3; the D is unclear. This CDR3 has 13 amino acids. The V gene's germline CDR1 is SGHTA and CDR2 FQGTGA. Trimming took 5 bases from V and 1 from J, leaving 7 bases between them.

This clonotype was seen a handful of times. CDR3 sequence reads: CASGIVGGRSTEAFF. CDR3 sequence (DNA): TGTGCCAGCGGGATTGTCGGGGGACGGAGCACTGAAGCTTTCTTT. The V gene is TRBV9, the J gene TRBJ1-1, with D possibly being TRBD1 (5 bases). Germline V lookup: CDR1 SGDLS, CDR2 YYNGEE. The germline V and J ends were trimmed by 7 bases and 4 bases, with 20 bases remaining between them. The CDR3 has 15 amino acids.

The V gene is TRBV7-2, the J gene TRBJ1-1, with D unresolved. Germline V gives CDR1 SGHTA, CDR2 FQGNSA. This CDR3 contains 15 residues. V was cut by 5 bases and J by 0 bases, with 13 bases left in between. In DNA, the CDR3 is TGTGCCAGCAGCCTTTCGGGGAGGGTGAACACTGAAGCTTTCTTT. The encoded protein is CASSLSGRVNTEAFF. Full variable domain (missing parts from reference TRBV7-2 and TRBJ1-1): GAGVSQSPSNKVTEKGKDVELRCDPISGHTALYWYRQSLGQGLEFLIYFQGNSAPDKSGLPSDRFSAERTGGSVSTLTIQRTQQEDSAVYLCASSLSGRVNTEAFFGQGTRLTVV.

V is TRBV6-2 or TRBV6-3 and J is TRBJ2-7, with 8 bases lining up with TRBD2. This CDR3 has 16 amino acids. CDR1 and CDR2 (germline): MNHEY, SVGEGT. J was trimmed by 3 bases and V by 4 bases; bases with no gene match: 11. The CDR3 reads CASSSRRGSGNYEQYF. CDR3 coding DNA: TGTGCCAGCAGTTCCCGACGGGGTAGCGGGAACTACGAGCAGTACTTC.

The gene calls are TRBV5-1 and TRBJ2-3, with 10 nucleotides matching TRBD2. There are 15 residues in the CDR3. CDR1 and CDR2 (germline): SGHRS, YFSETQ. The ends lost 4 bases at V and 6 bases at J; junction bases unmatched: 8. CDR3 nucleotides: TGCGCCAGCAGCCCAGGGACTAGCGTAGGGGATACGCAGTATTTT. The encoded protein is CASSPGTSVGDTQYF.

The sample holds a few counts of this clonotype. The V gene is TRBV7-2, the J gene TRBJ2-7, with 14 bases fitting TRBD2. V was clipped by 4 bases and J by 3 bases; unmatched bases: 5. The CDR3 consists of 16 residues. The germline V gene encodes CDR1 SGHTA and CDR2 FQGNSA. The CDR3 DNA follows: TGTGCCAGCAGCTCGGGACTAGCGGGGGCGTTCTACGAGCAGTACTTC. This gives the protein CASSSGLAGAFYEQYF.

This clonotype was counted between two and nine times. The gene calls are TRBV4-3 and TRBJ1-5; TRBD1 might be the D (5 bases). CDR1 and CDR2 from the germline V gene are LGHNA and YSLEER. Trimming took 0 bases from V and 4 from J, leaving 13 bases between them. There are 16 residues in the CDR3. The CDR3 DNA reads as TGCGCCAGCAGCCAAGAATGGGGGAGAGAGAATCAGCCCCAGCATTTT. The encoded protein is CASSQEWGRENQPQHF.

The chain joins TRBV9 to TRBJ1-1; the D gene is possibly TRBD1 (5 bases). This CDR3 region has 15 residues. Germline V gene data show CDR1 as SGDLS and CDR2 as YYNGEE. V was clipped by 0 bases and J by 11 bases, with 20 bases between them. The CDR3 loop is CASSVVLDGVGEAFF. Written as DNA, the CDR3 is TGTGCCAGCAGCGTAGTGTTAGACGGGGTAGGGGAGGCTTTCTTT.

This clonotype was seen a few times. This chain joins TRBV20-1 and TRBJ2-1; D not certain. Between the trimmed V and J ends, which lost 3 bases and 0 bases, there was a span of 12 bases. Germline loops: CDR1 DFQATT, CDR2 SNEGSKA (reference sequence). The CDR3 runs 15 residues. CDR3 amino acids: CSASWRRSSYNEQFF. The CDR3 DNA follows: TGCAGTGCTAGTTGGCGGCGAAGCTCCTACAATGAGCAGTTCTTC.

V gene TRBV12-3 or TRBV12-4 combines with J gene TRBJ1-2; D gene ambiguous. The CDR3 totals 14 residues. V was clipped by 6 bases and J by 4 bases, with 15 bases between them. CDR3 bases: TGTGCCAGCAGCATGGAATGGGCAAGCTATGGCTACACCTTC. Its protein product is CASSMEWASYGYTF.

The V call is TRBV6-2 or TRBV6-3, the J call TRBJ2-1; D uncertain. The CDR3 is made up of 14 amino acids. The germline CDR1 and CDR2 sequences are MNHEY and SVGEGT. The V gene lost 6 bases and the J gene lost 4 bases, with 13 bases spanning the gap. The CDR3 sequence: CASRDHRLYNEQFF. DNA of the CDR3: TGTGCCAGCAGGGACCACCGACTTTACAATGAGCAGTTCTTC.

This rearrangement joins TRBV7-9 to TRBJ1-5; D is ambiguous. The CDR3 has 15 amino acids. V was clipped by 4 bases and J by 7 bases, with 17 bases between them. Per germline, CDR1 SEHNR and CDR2 FQNEAQ (reference sequence). The CDR3 coding sequence is TGTGCCAGCAGCTCTGCGGGGTCGTCCGACCAGCCCCAGCATTTT. Protein sequence: CASSSAGSSDQPQHF.

Only a few counts were recorded for this clonotype. The V and J genes are TRBV7-2 and TRBJ2-5, with D perhaps matching TRBD2 (5 bases). The germline CDR1 and CDR2 sequences are SGHTA and FQGNSA. The CDR3 length is 13 residues. Trimming left V 10 bases short and J 1 base short, with 13 bases between. Here the CDR3 reads CATDADSQETQYF. The CDR3 bases are TGTGCCACTGATGCGGACTCCCAAGAGACCCAGTACTTC.

The rearrangement uses TRBV10-1 and TRBJ2-7; perhaps D is TRBD1 or TRBD2 (5 bases each). V was pared by 3 bases and J by 2 bases, with 20 bases between. CDR3 length equals 17 residues. CDR1 is WNHNN and CDR2 is SYGVQD in the germline V gene (reference sequence). The CDR3 nucleotides are TGCGCCAGCAGTGACCCTCGCCGGGGCAGGCGAACCTACGAGCAGTACTTC. It is translated as CASSDPRRGRRTYEQYF.

V and J are TRBV28 and TRBJ2-5; D unresolved. The CDR3 consists of 18 residues. Trimming left V 6 bases short and J 4 bases short, with 27 bases between. Germline V CDR1 and CDR2: MDHEN, SYDVKM. The CDR3 here is CASSSIQHSAGVLETQYF. DNA of the CDR3: TGTGCCAGCAGCTCCATTCAACATTCAGCAGGAGTTTTAGAGACCCAGTACTTC.

The rearrangement joins TRBV28 to TRBJ2-7; TRBD1 or TRBD2 may be the D gene (5 bases each). The J call is doubtful: the DNA matches TRBJ2-5 better. The germline CDR1 and CDR2 sequences are MDHEN and SYDVKM. The CDR3 loop spans 14 amino acids. In DNA, the CDR3 is TGTGCCAGCAGTGTCGTGGGGGTTCTAGAGACCCAGTACTTC. Translation gives CASSVVGVLETQYF.

This clonotype appeared a few times. The chain combines TRBV7-2 with TRBJ2-1, with D possibly matching TRBD1 (5 bases). This CDR3 has 14 amino acids. Per the germline V gene, CDR1 is SGHTA and CDR2 is FQGNSA. Trimming left V 1 base short and J 10 bases short, with 14 bases between. The CDR3 sequence is CASSLGGRKEEQFF. The CDR3 DNA sequence: TGTGCCAGCAGCTTAGGGGGCAGGAAGGAAGAGCAGTTCTTC.

J is TRBJ2-3 and V is TRBV4-1; 8 bases match TRBD2. The J segment lost 3 bases and the V segment lost 6 bases, leaving 11 bases of the junction unmatched. The CDR3 has 16 residues. CDR1 and CDR2 from the germline V gene are MGHRA and YSYEKL. CDR3 region: CASRLRSSGGTDTQYF. The CDR3 DNA reads TGCGCCAGCAGGCTTCGGTCGAGCGGGGGAACAGATACGCAGTATTTT.

The chain carries TRBV6-1 and TRBJ2-4, with 9 bases matching TRBD1. The CDR3 extends over 17 amino acids. V lost 4 bases, J lost 0 bases, and 7 bases stayed unmatched. Per the germline V gene, CDR1 is MNHNS and CDR2 is SASEGT. DNA for the CDR3: TGTGCCAGCAGTGGAAGACAGGGGGTAGGAGCCAAAAACATTCAGTACTTC. This encodes CASSGRQGVGAKNIQYF.

This clonotype was detected a few times. In DNA, the CDR3 is TGTGCCAGCAGCCCTGGGTTGGGGGCCGTCTATGGCTACACCTTC. Translation: CASSPGLGAVYGYTF. The V and J genes are TRBV7-3 and TRBJ1-2; D is perhaps TRBD1 (6 bases). The CDR3 is 15 amino acids. In germline, CDR1 is SGHTA, CDR2 FQGTGA. Trimming shortened V by 5 bases and J by 4 bases, and 17 bases separated the two germline ends. Full variable domain (missing parts from reference TRBV7-3 and TRBJ1-2): GAGVSQTPSNKVTEKGKYVELRCDPISGHTALYWYRQSLGQGPEFLIYFQGTGAADDSGLPNDRFFAVRPEGSVSTLKIQRTERGDSAVYLCASSPGLGAVYGYTFGSGTRLTVV.

On this clonotype itself: A much larger clone differs by one base, so this may be a read error. The V gene is TRBV20-1, the J gene TRBJ2-4; D not certain. This CDR3 has 15 amino acids. The V gene lost 6 bases and the J gene lost 0 bases, with 15 bases spanning the gap. CDR1 DFQATT and CDR2 SNEGSKA come from the germline V gene (reference sequence). CDR3 sequence reads: CSAPGQPPAKNIQYF. CDR3 sequence (DNA): TGCAGTGCCCCCGGGCAGCCTCCAGCCAAAAACATTCAGTACTTC.

The chain joins TRBV10-3 to TRBJ1-5; D gene ambiguous. Germline V gene lookup returns CDR1 ENHRY and CDR2 SYGVKD. The V gene lost 4 bases and the J gene lost 9 bases, with 16 bases spanning the gap. This CDR3 has 14 amino acids. For the CDR3, the DNA is TGTGCCATCAGTGGAGGTACAGTACAATCGCCCCAGCATTTT. Its protein product is CAISGGTVQSPQHF.

The rearrangement uses TRBV7-9 and TRBJ2-7, with D uncertain. The germline V gene encodes CDR1 SEHNR and CDR2 FQNEAQ (reference sequence). The CDR3 is 12 residues long. With 5 bases removed from V and 7 bases from J, the gap between germline ends came to 12 bases. The CDR3 is CASSALSGEQYF. As DNA, the CDR3 is TGTGCCAGCAGCGCCCTCAGTGGGGAGCAGTACTTC.